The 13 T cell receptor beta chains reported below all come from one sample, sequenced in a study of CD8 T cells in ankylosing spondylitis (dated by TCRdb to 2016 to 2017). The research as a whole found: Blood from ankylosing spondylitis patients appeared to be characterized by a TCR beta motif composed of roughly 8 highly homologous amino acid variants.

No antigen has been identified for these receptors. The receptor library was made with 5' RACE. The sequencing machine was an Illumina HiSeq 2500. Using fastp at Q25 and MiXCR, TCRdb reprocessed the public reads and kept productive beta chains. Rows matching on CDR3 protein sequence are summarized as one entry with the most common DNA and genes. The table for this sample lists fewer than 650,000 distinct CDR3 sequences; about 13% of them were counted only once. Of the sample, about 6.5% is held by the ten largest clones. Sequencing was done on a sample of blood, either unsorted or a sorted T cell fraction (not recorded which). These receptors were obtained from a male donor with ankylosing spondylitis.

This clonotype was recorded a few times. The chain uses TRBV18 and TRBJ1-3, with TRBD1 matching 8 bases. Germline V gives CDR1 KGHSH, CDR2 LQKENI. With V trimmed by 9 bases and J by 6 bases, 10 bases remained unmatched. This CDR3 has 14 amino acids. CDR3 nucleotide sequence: TGTGCCAGTTACGACAGGGGCGGCGAAAACACCATATATTTT. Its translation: CASYDRGGENTIYF. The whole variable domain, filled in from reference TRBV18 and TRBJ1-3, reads NAGVMQNPRHLVRRRGQEARLRCSPMKGHSHVYWYRQLPEEGLKFMVYLQKENIIDESGMPKERFSAEFPKEGPSILRIQQVVRGDSAAYFCASYDRGGENTIYFGEGSWLTVV.

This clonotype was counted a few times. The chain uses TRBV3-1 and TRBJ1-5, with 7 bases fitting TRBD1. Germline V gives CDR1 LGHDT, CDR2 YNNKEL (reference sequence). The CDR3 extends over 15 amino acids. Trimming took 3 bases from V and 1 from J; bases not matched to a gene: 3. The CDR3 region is CASSHAGGSNQPQHF. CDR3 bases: TGTGCCAGCAGCCACGCAGGGGGAAGCAATCAGCCCCAGCATTTT.

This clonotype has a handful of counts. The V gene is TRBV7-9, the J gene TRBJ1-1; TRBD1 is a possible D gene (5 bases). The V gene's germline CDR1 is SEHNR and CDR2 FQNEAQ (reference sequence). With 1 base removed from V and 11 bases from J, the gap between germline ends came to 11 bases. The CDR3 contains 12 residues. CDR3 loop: CASSLGTRGAFF. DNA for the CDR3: TGTGCCAGCAGCTTAGGGACCCGGGGGGCTTTCTTT.

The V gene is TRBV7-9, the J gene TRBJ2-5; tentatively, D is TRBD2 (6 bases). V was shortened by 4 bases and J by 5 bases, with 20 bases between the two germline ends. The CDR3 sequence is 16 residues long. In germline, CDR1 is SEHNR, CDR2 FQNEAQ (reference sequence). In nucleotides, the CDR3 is TGTGCCAGCAGCTACCAGATCGGGGGAATTGGGGAGACCCAGTACTTC. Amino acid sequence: CASSYQIGGIGETQYF.

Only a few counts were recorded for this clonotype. For the CDR3, the DNA is TGCAGTGCTATCGGTTCACACCGCGGCGGCTACACCTTC. It codes for CSAIGSHRGGYTF. This chain links TRBV20-1 with TRBJ1-2; unclear D gene. V was clipped by 4 bases and J by 8 bases, with 17 bases between them. Germline V gene lookup returns CDR1 DFQATT and CDR2 SNEGSKA (reference sequence). The CDR3 sequence is 13 residues long.

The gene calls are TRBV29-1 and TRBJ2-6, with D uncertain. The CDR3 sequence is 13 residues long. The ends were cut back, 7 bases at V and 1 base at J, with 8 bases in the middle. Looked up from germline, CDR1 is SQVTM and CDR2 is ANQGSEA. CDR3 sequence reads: CSAGVSGANVLTF. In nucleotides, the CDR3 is TGCAGCGCCGGAGTTTCTGGGGCCAACGTCCTGACTTTC.

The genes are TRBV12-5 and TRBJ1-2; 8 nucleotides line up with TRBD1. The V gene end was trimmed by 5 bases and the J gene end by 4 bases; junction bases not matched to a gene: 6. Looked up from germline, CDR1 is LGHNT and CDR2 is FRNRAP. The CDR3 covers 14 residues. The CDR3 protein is CASGNGQGLYGYTF. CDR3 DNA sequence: TGTGCTAGTGGTAATGGACAGGGCCTCTATGGCTACACCTTC.

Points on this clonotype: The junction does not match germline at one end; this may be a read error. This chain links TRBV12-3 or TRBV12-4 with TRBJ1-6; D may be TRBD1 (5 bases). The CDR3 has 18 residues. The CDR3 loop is CTSCLGHPLRINNSPLHF. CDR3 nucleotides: TGTACCAGCTGTCTTGGACACCCCCTGAGGATAAATAATTCACCCCTCCACTTT.

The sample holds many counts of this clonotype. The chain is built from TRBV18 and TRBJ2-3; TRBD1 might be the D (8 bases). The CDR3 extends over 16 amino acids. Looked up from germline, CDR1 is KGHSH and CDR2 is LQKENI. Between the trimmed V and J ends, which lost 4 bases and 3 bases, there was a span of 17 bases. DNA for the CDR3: TGTGCCAGCTCACGGGAGCGGGACAGGAAAACAGATACGCAGTATTTT. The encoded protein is CASSRERDRKTDTQYF. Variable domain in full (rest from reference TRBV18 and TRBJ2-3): NAGVMQNPRHLVRRRGQEARLRCSPMKGHSHVYWYRQLPEEGLKFMVYLQKENIIDESGMPKERFSAEFPKEGPSILRIQQVVRGDSAAYFCASSRERDRKTDTQYFGPGTRLTVL.

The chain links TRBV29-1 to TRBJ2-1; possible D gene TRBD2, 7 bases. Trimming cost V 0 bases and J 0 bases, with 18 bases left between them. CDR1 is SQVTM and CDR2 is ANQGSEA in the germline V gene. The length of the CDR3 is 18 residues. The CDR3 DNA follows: TGCAGCGTTGAAGATCCCGGGGGGCGGGAGTTCTCCTACAATGAGCAGTTCTTC. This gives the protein CSVEDPGGREFSYNEQFF.

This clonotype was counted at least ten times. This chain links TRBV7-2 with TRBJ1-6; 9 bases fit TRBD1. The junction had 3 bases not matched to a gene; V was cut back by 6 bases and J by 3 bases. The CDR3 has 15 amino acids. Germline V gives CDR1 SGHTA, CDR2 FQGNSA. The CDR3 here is CASSLDRGYNSPLHF. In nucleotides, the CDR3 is TGTGCCAGCAGTCTGGACAGGGGCTATAATTCACCCCTCCACTTT.

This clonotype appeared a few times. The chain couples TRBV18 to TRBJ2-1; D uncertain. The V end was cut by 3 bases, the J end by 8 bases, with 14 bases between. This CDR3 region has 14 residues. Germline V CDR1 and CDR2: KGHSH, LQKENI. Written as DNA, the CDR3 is TGTGCCAGCTCACCTGGGCCAGGAAGGGATGAGCAGTTCTTC. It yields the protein CASSPGPGRDEQFF.

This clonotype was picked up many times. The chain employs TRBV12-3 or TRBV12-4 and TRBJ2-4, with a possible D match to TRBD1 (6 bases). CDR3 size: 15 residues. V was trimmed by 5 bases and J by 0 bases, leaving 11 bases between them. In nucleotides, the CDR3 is TGTGCCAGCAGTCCCGGGACACGAGCCAAAAACATTCAGTACTTC. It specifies CASSPGTRAKNIQYF.